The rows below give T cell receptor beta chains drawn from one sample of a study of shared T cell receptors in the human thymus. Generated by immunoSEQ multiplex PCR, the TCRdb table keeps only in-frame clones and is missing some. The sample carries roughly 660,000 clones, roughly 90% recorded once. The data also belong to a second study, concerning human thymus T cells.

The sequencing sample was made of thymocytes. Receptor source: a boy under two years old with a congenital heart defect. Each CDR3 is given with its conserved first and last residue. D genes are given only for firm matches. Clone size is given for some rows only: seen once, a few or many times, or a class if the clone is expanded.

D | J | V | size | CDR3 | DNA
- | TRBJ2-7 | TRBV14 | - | CASSQDGPSGLTYEQYF | TGTGCCAGCAGCCAAGACGGGCCCAGCGGCCTCACCTACGAGCAGTACTTC
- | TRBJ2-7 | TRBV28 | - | CASSFGDLGSYEQYF | TGTGCCAGCAGTTTTGGGGACTTAGGCTCCTACGAGCAGTACTTC
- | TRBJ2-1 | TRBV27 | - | CASISPNNEQFF | TGTGCCAGCATAAGCCCCAACAATGAGCAGTTCTTC
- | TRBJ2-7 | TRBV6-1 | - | CASSELTGHPRSYEQYF | TGTGCCAGCAGTGAACTGACCGGACACCCCCGCTCCTACGAGCAGTACTTC
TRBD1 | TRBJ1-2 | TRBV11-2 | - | CASSPTGTGPSAYGYTF | TGTGCCAGCAGCCCAACCGGGACAGGCCCATCGGCGTATGGCTACACCTTC
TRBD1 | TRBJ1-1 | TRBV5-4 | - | CASNPKGARFTEAFF | TGTGCCAGCAATCCCAAGGGGGCTCGGTTCACTGAAGCTTTCTTT
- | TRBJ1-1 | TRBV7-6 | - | CASSTSVEDSNTEAFF | TGTGCCAGCAGCACCTCCGTCGAGGACAGTAACACTGAAGCTTTCTTT
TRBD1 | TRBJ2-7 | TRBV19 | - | CASSIAEGAKYEQYF | TGTGCCAGTAGTATAGCAGAGGGGGCGAAGTACGAGCAGTACTTC
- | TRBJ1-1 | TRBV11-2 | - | CASRPLRGHTEAFF | TGTGCCAGCAGACCCCTGCGGGGACACACTGAAGCTTTCTTT
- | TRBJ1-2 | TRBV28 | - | CASSLATGGTNGYTF | TGTGCCAGCAGTTTGGCAACGGGGGGGACAAATGGCTACACCTTC
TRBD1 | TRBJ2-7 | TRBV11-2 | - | CASSLVRDRAHEQYF | TGTGCCAGCAGCTTGGTCCGGGACAGGGCCCACGAGCAGTACTTC
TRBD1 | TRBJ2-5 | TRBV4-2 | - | CASSQAPGGETQYF | TGTGCCAGCAGCCAAGCCCCAGGGGGAGAGACCCAGTACTTC
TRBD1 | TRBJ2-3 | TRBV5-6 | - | CASSVDRGPSSTDTQYF | TGTGCCAGCAGCGTAGACAGGGGGCCCTCTAGCACAGATACGCAGTATTTT
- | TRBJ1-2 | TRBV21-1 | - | CASSKGQGNGYTF | TGTGCCAGCAGCAAAGGGCAGGGAAACGGCTACACCTTC
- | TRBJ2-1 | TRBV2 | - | CASSGETHNEQFF | TGTGCCAGCAGTGGGGAGACCCACAATGAGCAGTTCTTC
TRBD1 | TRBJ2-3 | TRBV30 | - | CAWMRDRDPDTQYF | TGTGCCTGGATGCGGGACAGGGACCCAGATACGCAGTATTTT
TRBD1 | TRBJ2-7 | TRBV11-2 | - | CASSPRTGDYEQYF | TGTGCCAGCAGCCCCCGGACAGGGGACTACGAGCAGTACTTC
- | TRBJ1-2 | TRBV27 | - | CASSLSGEDYGYTF | TGTGCCAGCAGTTTATCCGGGGAGGACTATGGCTACACCTTC
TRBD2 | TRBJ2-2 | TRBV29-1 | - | CSVELEAGGLSGELFF | TGCAGCGTTGAACTGGAAGCGGGAGGCCTATCCGGGGAGCTGTTTTTT
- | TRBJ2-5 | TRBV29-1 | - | CSGRGGTGADQETQYF | TGCAGCGGGCGGGGGGGGACAGGGGCGGACCAAGAGACCCAGTACTTC
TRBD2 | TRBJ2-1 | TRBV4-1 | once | CASSQVPAAGGPLGYNEQFF | TGCGCCAGCAGCCAAGTCCCAGCAGCGGGAGGGCCTCTGGGCTACAATGAGCAGTTCTTC
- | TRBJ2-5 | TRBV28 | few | CASSHDPGNSAQYF | TGTGCCAGCAGCCACGACCCAGGGAATTCGGCCCAGTACTTC